This TCR beta chain was found in a study of blood T cell repertoires in COVID-19. Whole-study context: Sources were T cells, B-cell-depleted T cells, or PBMCs; the material itself was cDNA or gDNA.

V lost 4 bases, J lost 7 bases, and 4 bases stayed unmatched. The CDR3 sequence is 12 residues long. Germline V gene lookup returns CDR1 SGHDT and CDR2 YYEEEE. Per the original methods: Amplification of reference gene primers was used by the study to estimate nucleated cell counts. Produced via immunoSEQ multiplex PCR; TCRdb's table is partial and in-frame only. D and trimming were read from the DNA, whereas the V and J calls and clone size are those reported in that table. This table has about 180,000 clones, about three quarters appearing once. The sequencing sample was made of peripheral blood. This chain links TRBV5-6 with TRBJ2-7; 8 nucleotides line up with TRBD1. This receptor was identified in a woman older than 75 with COVID-19, enrolled during active disease. The CDR3 protein is CASSITGGEQYF. The CDR3 bases are TGTGCCAGCAGCATCACAGGGGGTGAGCAGTACTTC.